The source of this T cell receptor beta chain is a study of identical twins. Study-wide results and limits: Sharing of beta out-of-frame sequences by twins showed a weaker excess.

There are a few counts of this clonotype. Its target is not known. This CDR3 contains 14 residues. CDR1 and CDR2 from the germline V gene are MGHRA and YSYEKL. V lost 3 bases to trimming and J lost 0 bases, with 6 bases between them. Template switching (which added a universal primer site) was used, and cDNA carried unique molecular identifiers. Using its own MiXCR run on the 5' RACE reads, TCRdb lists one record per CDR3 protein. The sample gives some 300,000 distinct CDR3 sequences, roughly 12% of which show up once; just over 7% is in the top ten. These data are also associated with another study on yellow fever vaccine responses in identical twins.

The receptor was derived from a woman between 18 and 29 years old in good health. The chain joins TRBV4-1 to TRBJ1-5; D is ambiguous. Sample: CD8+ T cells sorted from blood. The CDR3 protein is CASSHEYSNQPQHF. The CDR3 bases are TGCGCCAGCAGCCACGAATATAGCAATCAGCCCCAGCATTTT.